These 28 T cell receptor beta chains originate from one sample sequenced in a study of blood T cell repertoires in COVID-19. Assay: immunoSEQ multiplex PCR; the TCRdb copy retains only in-frame clones and omits some. Of a few hundred thousand clones detected, around 90% appear once; the ten largest clones hold around 6%. Sequencing used peripheral blood. The receptors here all came from a man aged 18 to 35 who had recovered from COVID-19.

The V gene is TRBV9, the J gene TRBJ2-7; 10 bases fit TRBD2. Germline-derived CDR1 and CDR2 are SGDLS and YYNGEE. Unmatched junction bases numbered 5, after V lost 4 bases and J lost 7 bases. The CDR3 extends over 13 amino acids. The CDR3 nucleotides read TGTGCCAGCAGCACCGGGACTAGCGCTGAGCAGTACTTC. This sequence encodes CASSTGTSAEQYF.

The chain recombines TRBV4-3 with TRBJ2-7; 11 positions match TRBD1. Germline-derived CDR1 and CDR2 are LGHNA and YSLEER. The CDR3 is 15 residues long. V shed 1 base and J 2 bases; nucleotides not matched to a gene: 1. CDR3 protein: CASSQVGQGAYEQYF. In DNA, the CDR3 is TGCGCCAGCAGCCAAGTGGGACAGGGGGCCTACGAGCAGTACTTC.

The chain employs TRBV3-1 (or the pseudogene TRBV3-2) and TRBJ2-7, with 8 bases lining up with TRBD2. The CDR3 length is 16 residues. Germline V lookup: CDR1 LGHDT, CDR2 YNNKEL (reference sequence). V trimming: 5 bases; J trimming: 2 bases; junction bases outside the gene matches: 11. CDR3 region: CASSIGPSGQTYEQYF. Here the CDR3 DNA reads TGTGCCAGCAGCATAGGGCCTAGCGGGCAGACCTACGAGCAGTACTTC.

This chain joins TRBV2 and TRBJ1-1; 9 bases align to TRBD1. Germline V gives CDR1 SNHLY, CDR2 FYNNEI. The trim removed 3 bases at V and 5 bases at J, leaving 4 bases unmatched. The CDR3 extends over 14 amino acids. In DNA, the CDR3 is TGTGCCAGCAGTGATTGGGACAGGGTTACTGAAGCTTTCTTT. Protein product: CASSDWDRVTEAFF. The full variable domain, rest sourced from reference TRBV2 and TRBJ1-1, is EPEVTQTPSHQVTQMGQEVILRCVPISNHLYFYWYRQILGQKVEFLVSFYNNEISEKSEIFDDQFSVERPDGSNFTLKIRSTKLEDSAMYFCASSDWDRVTEAFFGQGTRLTVV.

The V and J genes are TRBV5-1 and TRBJ2-2; D is possibly TRBD1 (5 bases). The germline V and J ends were trimmed by 7 bases and 3 bases, with 7 bases remaining between them. This CDR3 is 12 amino acids long. The V gene's germline CDR1 is SGHRS and CDR2 YFSETQ. CDR3 region: CASLRDTGELFF. The CDR3 region has the DNA TGCGCCAGCCTCAGGGACACCGGGGAGCTGTTTTTT.

The chain is built from TRBV13 and TRBJ2-5; a weak D match, TRBD2 (6 bases). This CDR3 has 14 residues. V was shortened by 5 bases and J by 0 bases, with 10 bases between the two germline ends. Per germline, CDR1 PRHDT and CDR2 FYEKMQ (reference sequence). Here the CDR3 DNA reads TGTGCCAGCAGCCCTCAGCGGGACCAAGAGACCCAGTACTTC. Translation: CASSPQRDQETQYF.

The chain joins TRBV27 to TRBJ2-1; 13 bases align to TRBD2. This CDR3 contains 16 residues. Germline trimming cut 5 bases from V and 2 bases from J; bases unmatched to any gene: 3. Germline V gives CDR1 MNHEY, CDR2 SMNVEV (reference sequence). This CDR3 reads CASSTGTSGTYNEQFF. In nucleotides, the CDR3 is TGTGCCAGCAGTACAGGGACTAGCGGGACCTACAATGAGCAGTTCTTC.

The chain carries TRBV5-1 and TRBJ1-2, with TRBD1 identical over 8 bases. V was clipped by 4 bases and J by 4 bases; unmatched bases: 9. This CDR3 has 15 amino acids. The germline V gene encodes CDR1 SGHRS and CDR2 YFSETQ. The CDR3 loop is CASSGGQGVGYGYTF. Here the CDR3 DNA reads TGCGCCAGCAGCGGTGGACAGGGTGTCGGCTATGGCTACACCTTC.

The rearrangement uses TRBV6-1 and TRBJ1-2; D remains unclear. Germline values: CDR1 MNHNS, CDR2 SASEGT. The CDR3 is 13 amino acids. Trimming left V 2 bases short and J 1 base short, with 5 bases between. The CDR3 loop is CASSETFNYGYTF. In DNA form, the CDR3 reads TGTGCCAGCAGTGAAACATTTAACTATGGCTACACCTTC.

The CDR3: CASSEISLAGGRQYF. In DNA form, the CDR3 reads TGTGCCAGCAGTGAGATCTCTCTAGCGGGAGGCCGCCAGTACTTC. This chain links TRBV6-1 with TRBJ2-5, with 11 bases that match TRBD2. The CDR3 consists of 15 residues. Germline CDR1 and CDR2: MNHNS and SASEGT. V trimming: 3 bases; J trimming: 10 bases; junction bases outside the gene matches: 10.

The genes are TRBV7-2 and TRBJ2-6, with D maybe TRBD1 (6 bases). Trimming stripped 4 bases from V and 0 bases from J, with 16 bases between. This CDR3 region has 18 residues. Germline values: CDR1 SGHTA, CDR2 FQGNSA. The CDR3 is CASSSKRQVLSGANVLTF. The CDR3 nucleotides are TGTGCCAGCAGCTCGAAGAGACAGGTTCTCTCTGGGGCCAACGTCCTGACTTTC.

The chain combines TRBV6-4 with TRBJ1-1; 8 bases align to TRBD1. V lost 8 bases, J lost 7 bases, and 9 bases stayed unmatched. Germline CDR1 and CDR2: MRHNA and SNTAGT. This CDR3 is 13 amino acids long. DNA for the CDR3: TGTGCCAGCGGCTACAGGGGGGGACGTGAAGCTTTCTTT. Translated: CASGYRGGREAFF.

The chain links TRBV9 to TRBJ2-7; 7 bases align to TRBD1. Unmatched junction bases numbered 7, after V lost 3 bases and J lost 7 bases. This CDR3 is 13 amino acids long. Germline CDR1 and CDR2: SGDLS and YYNGEE. The CDR3 sequence is CASSATGTGEQYF. The CDR3 DNA follows: TGTGCCAGCAGCGCGACAGGGACGGGGGAGCAGTACTTC.

This chain uses TRBV12-3 or TRBV12-4 with TRBJ2-5; tentatively, D is TRBD1 (6 bases). The CDR3 is made up of 12 amino acids. V shed 5 bases and J shed 10 bases, with 14 bases lying between them. In nucleotides, the CDR3 is TGTGCCAGCAGTCCAGGGGCAGGGGACCAGTACTTC. It encodes CASSPGAGDQYF.

The chain links TRBV19 to TRBJ1-2; D gene unclear. This CDR3 is 13 amino acids long. CDR1 is LNHDA, CDR2 SQIVND, per germline (reference sequence). V gave up 0 bases and J gave up 3 bases, with 5 bases separating them. For the CDR3, the DNA is TGTGCCAGTAGTATAGAGCAGTACTATGGCTACACCTTC. This encodes CASSIEQYYGYTF.

This chain links TRBV27 with TRBJ2-3, with a weak D call TRBD1 (7 bases). This CDR3 region has 17 residues. The germline CDR1 and CDR2 sequences are MNHEY and SMNVEV (reference sequence). Deletions cut 5 bases from V and 6 bases from J, with 24 bases between. In DNA form, the CDR3 reads TGTGCCAGCAGTCCTGGGACTCGTTACGAGGGACAGGATACGCAGTATTTT. Residues: CASSPGTRYEGQDTQYF.

This chain joins TRBV4-2 and TRBJ2-5, with unresolved D. This CDR3 is built from 16 residues. From germline, CDR1 is LGHNA and CDR2 YNFKEQ. V was clipped by 1 base and J by 4 bases, with 16 bases between them. For the CDR3, the DNA is TGTGCCAGCAGCCAAGGTTTACAGCTTGGGCTAGAGACCCAGTACTTC. Protein sequence: CASSQGLQLGLETQYF.

V usage is TRBV6-5 and J usage is TRBJ2-1; 7 bases are shared with TRBD2. The CDR3 runs to 15 residues. V was pared by 6 bases and J by 7 bases, with 12 bases of the junction left unmatched. Per germline, CDR1 MNHEY and CDR2 SVGAGI. CDR3 amino acids: CASRDWGLWGNEQFF. CDR3 DNA: TGTGCCAGCAGAGACTGGGGACTATGGGGGAATGAGCAGTTCTTC.

This clone was seen a handful of times. The chain uses TRBV5-5 and TRBJ2-2; maybe TRBD1 (5 bases). V lost 0 bases to trimming and J lost 7 bases, with 10 bases between them. The CDR3 sequence is 14 residues long. Germline CDR1 and CDR2: SGHKS and YYEKEE (reference sequence). CDR3 DNA sequence: TGTGCCAGCAGCTTGGAGGGGCACGGCGGGGAGCTGTTTTTT. It encodes CASSLEGHGGELFF.

Here the CDR3 reads CASTFGGLGELFF. The CDR3 DNA sequence: TGTGCCAGTACCTTCGGGGGGCTCGGGGAGCTGTTTTTT. The chain has TRBV19 and TRBJ2-2, with D possibly being TRBD2 (7 bases). Germline CDR1 LNHDA, CDR2 SQIVND (reference sequence). CDR3 size: 13 residues. With 7 bases removed from V and 7 bases from J, the gap between germline ends came to 13 bases.

The V gene is TRBV18, the J gene TRBJ2-2, with 7 bases fitting TRBD2. V dropped 1 base and J dropped 3; count of bases not matched to a gene: 5. The germline gives CDR1 KGHSH, CDR2 LQKENI. The CDR3 covers 16 residues. CDR3 sequence (DNA): TGTGCCAGCTCACCACTGGCGGGAGCGCACACCGGGGAGCTGTTTTTT. Its translation: CASSPLAGAHTGELFF.

The chain couples TRBV11-2 to TRBJ2-1; the match to TRBD2 covers 9 bases. From germline, CDR1 is SGHAT and CDR2 FQNNGV. J lost 2 bases, V lost 3 bases, and 5 bases had no gene match. CDR3 length: 16 amino acids. The CDR3 spells CASSFLTSGPYNEQFF. In nucleotides, the CDR3 is TGTGCCAGCAGCTTCCTGACTAGCGGTCCCTACAATGAGCAGTTCTTC.

This chain links TRBV19 with TRBJ2-5; 7 nucleotides align to TRBD1. The CDR3 is 17 residues long. Germline CDR1 and CDR2: LNHDA and SQIVND (reference sequence). V shed 3 bases and J 1 base; nucleotides not matched to a gene: 11. CDR3 nucleotides: TGTGCCAGTAGTATTACAACCGGGACAGTGTTCCAAGAGACCCAGTACTTC. This gives the protein CASSITTGTVFQETQYF.

The rearrangement uses TRBV29-1 and TRBJ2-2, with a tentative D call TRBD2 (5 bases). The CDR3 runs 14 residues. Trimming cost V 6 bases and J 0 bases, with 11 bases left between them. Germline V gives CDR1 SQVTM, CDR2 ANQGSEA. The CDR3 here is CSVSGPPNTGELFF. CDR3 in DNA: TGCAGCGTGAGCGGACCTCCGAACACCGGGGAGCTGTTTTTT.

The chain uses TRBV5-1 and TRBJ1-4; perhaps TRBD1 as D (5 bases). Trimming removed 4 bases from V and 0 bases from J, with 13 bases in between. This CDR3 contains 16 residues. Germline V CDR1 and CDR2: SGHRS, YFSETQ. The CDR3 sequence: CASSPDSTATNEKLFF. In DNA, the CDR3 is TGCGCCAGCAGCCCCGATTCGACAGCAACTAATGAAAAACTGTTTTTT.

J is TRBJ2-2 and V is TRBV7-3; 8 bases are a match to TRBD2. Trimming took 5 bases from V and 3 from J; bases not matched to a gene: 8. The CDR3 consists of 16 residues. Germline lookup yields CDR1 SGHTA and CDR2 FQGTGA. CDR3 sequence: CASSPRGGHYTGELFF. The CDR3 nucleotides read TGTGCCAGCAGCCCCCGGGGGGGGCATTACACCGGGGAGCTGTTTTTT. Full variable domain (remainder filled in from reference TRBV7-3 and TRBJ2-2): GAGVSQTPSNKVTEKGKYVELRCDPISGHTALYWYRQSLGQGPEFLIYFQGTGAADDSGLPNDRFFAVRPEGSVSTLKIQRTERGDSAVYLCASSPRGGHYTGELFFGEGSRLTVL.

The rearrangement joins TRBV7-9 to TRBJ2-5; 8 nucleotides align to TRBD1. The CDR3 sequence is 14 residues long. CDR1 is SEHNR and CDR2 is FQNEAQ in the germline V gene (reference sequence). V was pared by 4 bases and J by 4 bases, with 5 bases of the junction left unmatched. CDR3 sequence reads: CASSSGTGLETQYF. CDR3 nucleotide sequence: TGTGCCAGCAGCTCCGGGACAGGCCTAGAGACCCAGTACTTC.

The chain uses TRBV5-8 and TRBJ2-1; tentatively, D is TRBD2 (6 bases). This CDR3 has 14 amino acids. Germline V gene sequence: CDR1 SGHTS, CDR2 YDEGEE. V shed 1 base and J shed 6 bases, with 11 bases lying between them. CDR3 DNA sequence: TGTGCCAGCAGCTTGTATCAGGGAGGCAATGAGCAGTTCTTC. As protein: CASSLYQGGNEQFF.